This T cell receptor (beta chain) was captured by sequencing in a study of T cell responses to AZD1222 COVID-19 vaccine. TCRdb keeps only in-frame clones here, not all; method: immunoSEQ multiplex PCR. The sample includes 130,000 or so clones, roughly 90% of them seen just once. Sequencing used peripheral blood, obtained on day 0 of AZD1222 vaccination. This receptor was taken from an adult in good health.

CDR3 region: CASSIGDRETEAFF. The CDR3 DNA reads TGTGCCAGTAGTATTGGGGACAGAGAAACTGAAGCTTTCTTT. The rearrangement links TRBV19 to TRBJ1-1; TRBD1 agrees at 7 bases. CDR1 and CDR2 (germline): LNHDA, SQIVND (reference sequence). V dropped 3 bases and J dropped 5; count of bases not matched to a gene: 6. This CDR3 contains 14 residues.